This T cell receptor beta chain appears in the sequencing data of a study of T cells in Graves' hyperthyroidism and ophthalmopathy. Study-level findings and limits: A model of 13 V-J pairs discriminated ophthalmopathy from stable hyperthyroidism.

Worth noting for this clonotype: Antigen unknown.

Extraction of PBMCs used 7.5 to 10 ml of fresh peripheral blood. The source material, RNA transcripts, was used to amplify TCR beta CDR3 regions. With the HTBI primer set, the TCR CDR3 went through a first round of RT-PCR. TCRdb fed the multiplex PCR reads into MiXCR, producing one record per CDR3 protein. This table holds around 700,000 distinct CDR3 sequences, roughly 20% found once. J was trimmed by 0 bases and V by 3 bases; bases with no gene match: 3. Germline V CDR1 and CDR2: MNHNS, SASEGT. There are 15 residues in the CDR3. The sequenced material came from blood. This chain joins TRBV6-1 and TRBJ1-1; 8 bases map to TRBD1. The receptor was derived from a woman aged 50 to 60 with Graves' hyperthyroidism that later progressed to Graves' ophthalmopathy. The CDR3 DNA reads as TGTGCCAGCAGTGAGCACAGGGGGGTGAACACTGAAGCTTTCTTT. Translation: CASSEHRGVNTEAFF.